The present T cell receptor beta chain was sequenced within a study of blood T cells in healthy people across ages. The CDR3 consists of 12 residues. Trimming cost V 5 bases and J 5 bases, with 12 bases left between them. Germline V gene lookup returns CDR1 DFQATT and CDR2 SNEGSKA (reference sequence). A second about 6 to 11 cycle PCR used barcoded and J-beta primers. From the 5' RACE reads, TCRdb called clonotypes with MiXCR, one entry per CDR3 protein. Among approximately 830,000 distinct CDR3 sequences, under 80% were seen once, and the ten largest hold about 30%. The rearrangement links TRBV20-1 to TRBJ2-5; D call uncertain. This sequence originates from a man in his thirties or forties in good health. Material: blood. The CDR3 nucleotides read TGCAGTGCTGGAGCGAATGGGGAGACCCAGTACTTC. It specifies CSAGANGETQYF.